Listed below are T cell receptor beta chains from one sample, sequenced in a study of OX40 agonist ivuxolimab in advanced cancers. Only in-frame clones appear in the TCRdb table, and some are missing; sequencing was by immunoSEQ multiplex PCR. The table has around 63,000 clones, approximately 92% seen once. The specimen comprised CD4+ or CD8+ T cells sorted from blood, sampled in a trial of the OX40 agonist ivuxolimab. The receptors stem from an adult with an advanced solid tumor such as melanoma, head and neck, liver or kidney cancer. CDR3s include the opening cysteine and the closing phenylalanine or tryptophan. The order of the fields is J gene, V gene, clone size, D gene, CDR3 DNA, CDR3 protein. D genes are given only for firm matches. Clone size, where shown, is once, few, many, or a class for clones that have expanded.

>TRBJ1-1|TRBV29-1|.|.
TGCAGCGCTGCACCACAGGGAACTGAAGCTTTCTTT
CSAAPQGTEAFF
>TRBJ2-2|TRBV2|.|TRBD2
TGTGCCAGCAGGGGACCCCCAGGGAGGGACACCGGGGAGCTGTTTTTT
CASRGPPGRDTGELFF
>TRBJ1-5|TRBV6-1|.|.
TGTGCCACCCTACCCCTGGTAGCTACCTATCAGCCCCAGCATTTT
CATLPLVATYQPQHF
>TRBJ2-7|TRBV7-9|.|TRBD2
TGTGCCAGCAGCTTACCGCAGGGAGGGTTCGAGCAGTACTTC
CASSLPQGGFEQYF
>TRBJ2-3|TRBV7-3|once|.
TGTGCCAGCAGCTTATCGGGGGTCACAGATACGCAGTATTTT
CASSLSGVTDTQYF
>TRBJ2-7|TRBV4-1|.|TRBD2
TGCGCCAGCAGCTCTAGCGGGGGGTATTCCTACGAGCAGTACTTC
CASSSSGGYSYEQYF
>TRBJ1-1|TRBV28|.|.
TGTGCCAGCAGCTGGGCCGGGACGGTGAACACTGAAGCTTTCTTT
CASSWAGTVNTEAFF
>TRBJ1-2|TRBV19|.|.
TGTGCCAGCAGTAGGGAGGCAATAGGCGGCTATGGCTACACCTTC
CASSREAIGGYGYTF
>TRBJ2-5|TRBV5-4|.|TRBD2
TGTGCCAGCAGCCCGGGACTAGCCAGGGAGACCCAGTACTTC
CASSPGLARETQYF
>TRBJ2-1|TRBV5-1|once|.
TGCGCCAGCAGCTTGGGGGACACCAAGGGTGAGCAGTTCTTC
CASSLGDTKGEQFF
>TRBJ2-2|TRBV7-2|.|TRBD1
TGTGCCAGCAGCCCCCGACAGGGGTACACCGGGGAGCTGTTTTTT
CASSPRQGYTGELFF
>TRBJ2-3|TRBV5-1|.|.
TGCGCCAGCAGCCTCGGACGTGCAGCAGATACGCAGTATTTT
CASSLGRAADTQYF
>TRBJ1-4|TRBV2|.|TRBD1
TGTGCCAGCAGTGGGACAGGGAGGGATGAAAAACTGTTTTTT
CASSGTGRDEKLFF
>TRBJ2-1|TRBV11-2|.|.
TGTGCCAGCAGCTTGAACTGGGAGCAGTTCTTC
CASSLNWEQFF
>TRBJ2-7|TRBV6-6|.|TRBD1
TGTGCCAGCACGGGACAGCTCAACTACGAGCAGTACTTC
CASTGQLNYEQYF
>TRBJ2-3|TRBV19|once|.
TGTGCCAGTAGTATCAGCACAGATACGCAGTATTTT
CASSISTDTQYF
>TRBJ1-2|TRBV7-9|.|TRBD1
TGTGCCAGCAGCTTCACCGGGACAGGGGAGGGCTACACCTTC
CASSFTGTGEGYTF
>TRBJ2-7|TRBV28|.|.
TGTGCCAGCAGCACCGGGCCCCTCTCCTACGAGCAGTACTTC
CASSTGPLSYEQYF
>TRBJ1-3|TRBV5-1|.|.
TGCGCCAGCAGCTTTGACCCAAGTGACACCATATATTTT
CASSFDPSDTIYF
>TRBJ2-7|TRBV2|.|TRBD2
TGTGCCAGCAGTGAGAATAGCGGGGGGTCCTACGAGCAGTACTTC
CASSENSGGSYEQYF
>TRBJ2-7|TRBV6-1|once|.
TGTGCCAGCAGTTCGGCCGCGACAGGCTCCTACGAGCAGTACTTC
CASSSAATGSYEQYF
>TRBJ2-1|TRBV28|.|.
TGTGCCAGCAGTTTGGAGGACTTCCCCTACAATGAGCAGTTCTTC
CASSLEDFPYNEQFF
>TRBJ1-4|TRBV6-1|.|.
TGTGCCAGCAGTGACCCGGGATCGAGAAAACTGTTTTTT
CASSDPGSRKLFF
>TRBJ2-7|TRBV23-1|.|.
TGCGCCAGCAGGGATGGGAAATTTTCAAGAAATGACGAGCAGTACTTC
CASRDGKFSRNDEQYF
>TRBJ1-5|TRBV5-1|.|TRBD1
TGCGCCAGCAGCTTTACAGGGGAAAGCAATCAGCCCCAGCATTTT
CASSFTGESNQPQHF
>TRBJ1-6|TRBV5-1|.|.
TGCGCCAGCAGCCCGGAGGGGTGGCCACCCCTCCACTTT
CASSPEGWPPLHF
>TRBJ2-5|TRBV7-9|.|TRBD2
TGTGCCAGCAGCTTAGTCTCTAGCGGAAGAATGGTTGAGACCCAGTACTTC
CASSLVSSGRMVETQYF
>TRBJ2-1|TRBV9|.|.
TGTGCCAGCAGCGTAGAGGGTGGCCAGGGGAGGGAGCAGTTCTTC
CASSVEGGQGREQFF
>TRBJ1-2|TRBV6-1|.|.
TGTGCCAGCAGTGAAAATGTAGGGGGCTATGGCTACACCTTC
CASSENVGGYGYTF
>TRBJ2-3|TRBV2|.|.
TGTGCCAGCAGTCCTGACAGAAACACAGATACGCAGTATTTT
CASSPDRNTDTQYF
>TRBJ2-1|TRBV7-3|.|TRBD2
TGTGCCAGCAGCCCTGTGGCTAGCGGGATCTATGAGCAGTTCTTC
CASSPVASGIYEQFF
>TRBJ2-3|TRBV2|.|.
TGTGCCAGCAGTGAGATAACAGGGAGCACAGATACGCAGTATTTT
CASSEITGSTDTQYF
>TRBJ1-2|TRBV7-9|.|TRBD1
TGTGCCAGCCGAGGAGGGACAGGACCAGTGAGTGGCTACACCTTC
CASRGGTGPVSGYTF
>TRBJ2-7|TRBV18|.|TRBD2
TGTGCCAGCTCACGTCTTCCCGCGGGAGGGAGCTCCTACGAGCAGTACTTC
CASSRLPAGGSSYEQYF
>TRBJ2-5|TRBV15|.|.
TGTGCCACCAGCAGAGATGTCGGGCGAGAGACCCAGTACTTC
CATSRDVGRETQYF
>TRBJ2-6|TRBV7-2|.|.
TGTGCCAGCAGCTTGCAGGGCGCCTCTGGGGCCAACGTCCTGACTTTC
CASSLQGASGANVLTF
>TRBJ2-3|TRBV12-5|.|.
TGTGCTAGTGGTTTGACCCGTTCTCGGCAGACTCCAAATACGCAGTATTTT
CASGLTRSRQTPNTQYF
>TRBJ1-1|TRBV5-1|.|TRBD1
TGCGCCAGCAGCTCAACAGGGGTGGACACTGAAGCTTTCTTT
CASSSTGVDTEAFF
>TRBJ2-2|TRBV6-6|.|TRBD1
TGTGCCATCCGACGCGGGACAGGTTACACCGGGGAGCTGTTTTTT
CAIRRGTGYTGELFF
>TRBJ2-1|TRBV11-2|.|TRBD2
TGTGCCAGCAGCTCCCGACTAGCGGGGGGCCGTGTTGAGCAGTTCTTC
CASSSRLAGGRVEQFF
>TRBJ2-7|TRBV11-2|.|.
TGTGCCAGCAGCTTAGGGGTCGGCGAGCAGTACTTC
CASSLGVGEQYF
>TRBJ2-4|TRBV27|.|TRBD1
TGTGCCAGCAGCCCCGGGCAGGGAAGGGGGCTCTTC
CASSPGQGRGLF